The 2 T cell receptor beta chains presented below share a single source sample, sequenced in a study of early T cells in non-severe SARS-CoV-2 infection. Using its own MiXCR run on the 5' RACE reads, TCRdb lists one record per CDR3 protein. The table has about 48,000 distinct CDR3 sequences, approximately 9.4% seen once. Sequenced sample: whole blood. These TCRs come from an adult who was a healthcare worker with PCR-confirmed SARS-CoV-2 infection or an uninfected control (not recorded which).

The genes are TRBV20-1 and TRBJ2-7, with D perhaps matching TRBD2 (6 bases). Looked up from germline, CDR1 is DFQATT and CDR2 is SNEGSKA (reference sequence). The V end lost 4 bases, the J end lost 3 bases, and 16 bases lay between the germline ends. The CDR3 is 14 residues long. The CDR3 here is CSATAGSGHYEQYF. CDR3 coding DNA: TGCAGTGCTACGGCGGGTAGCGGCCACTACGAGCAGTACTTC.

This clonotype came up many times. The chain uses TRBV7-8 and TRBJ2-7; D possibly matches TRBD1 or TRBD2 (5 bases each). Germline CDR1 SGHVS, CDR2 FQNEAQ. The CDR3 has 16 residues. Trimming shortened V by 5 bases and J by 2 bases, and 19 bases separated the two germline ends. In nucleotides, the CDR3 is TGTGCCAGCAGCCCCACATCCGGGACGGTAGCCTACGAGCAGTACTTC. Its translation: CASSPTSGTVAYEQYF.